This paragraph reports one T cell receptor beta chain. With a J-beta primer mix and a sample-barcoded 5' primer, a second PCR ran 7 to 11 cycles. TCRdb re-analysed the 5' RACE reads in MiXCR, keeping a single row per CDR3 protein. The profile shows 1.5 million to 2 million distinct CDR3 sequences, 49% of them singletons. These data belong to a study of blood T cells in healthy people across ages. Germline V gene sequence: CDR1 SGHTA, CDR2 FQGNSA. The CDR3 extends over 15 amino acids. V was clipped by 3 bases and J by 10 bases; unmatched bases: 7. This TCR was sampled from a woman aged 40 to 50 in good health. The sample taken for sequencing was blood. The chain employs TRBV7-2 and TRBJ1-6; TRBD1 aligns across 9 bases. DNA for the CDR3: TGTGCCAGCAGCTTGGCCGGGACAGGGTACTCACCCCTCCACTTT. Encoded protein: CASSLAGTGYSPLHF. Full variable domain (remainder filled in from reference TRBV7-2 and TRBJ1-6): GAGVSQSPSNKVTEKGKDVELRCDPISGHTALYWYRQSLGQGLEFLIYFQGNSAPDKSGLPSDRFSAERTGGSVSTLTIQRTQQEDSAVYLCASSLAGTGYSPLHFGNGTRLTVT.